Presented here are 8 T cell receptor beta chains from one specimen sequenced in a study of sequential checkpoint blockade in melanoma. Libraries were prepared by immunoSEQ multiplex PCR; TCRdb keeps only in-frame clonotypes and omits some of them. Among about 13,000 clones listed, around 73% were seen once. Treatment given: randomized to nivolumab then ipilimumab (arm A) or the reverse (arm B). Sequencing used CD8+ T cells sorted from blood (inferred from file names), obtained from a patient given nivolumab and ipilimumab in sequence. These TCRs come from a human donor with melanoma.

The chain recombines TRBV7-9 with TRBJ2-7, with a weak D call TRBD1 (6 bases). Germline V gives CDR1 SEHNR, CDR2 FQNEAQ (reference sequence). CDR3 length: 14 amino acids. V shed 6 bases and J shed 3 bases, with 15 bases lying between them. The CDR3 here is CASSFQDRNYEQYF. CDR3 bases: TGTGCCAGCAGTTTCCAGGACAGAAACTACGAGCAGTACTTC.

CDR3 loop: CASSLAGQLSSNQPQHF. Written as DNA, the CDR3 is TGTGCCAGCAGCTTAGCAGGACAACTTTCTAGCAATCAGCCCCAGCATTTT. V usage is TRBV7-9 and J usage is TRBJ1-5, with a weak D call TRBD1 (5 bases). CDR3 length: 17 residues. Deletions cut 0 bases from V and 0 bases from J, with 12 bases between. The germline gives CDR1 SEHNR, CDR2 FQNEAQ (reference sequence).

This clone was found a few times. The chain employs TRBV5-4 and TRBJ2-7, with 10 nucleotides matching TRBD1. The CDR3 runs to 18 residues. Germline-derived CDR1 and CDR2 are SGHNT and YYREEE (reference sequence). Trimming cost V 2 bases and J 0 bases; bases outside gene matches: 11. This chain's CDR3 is CASSLAPGQGSVSYEQYF. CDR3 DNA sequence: TGTGCCAGCAGCTTAGCGCCGGGACAGGGGTCGGTCTCCTACGAGCAGTACTTC.

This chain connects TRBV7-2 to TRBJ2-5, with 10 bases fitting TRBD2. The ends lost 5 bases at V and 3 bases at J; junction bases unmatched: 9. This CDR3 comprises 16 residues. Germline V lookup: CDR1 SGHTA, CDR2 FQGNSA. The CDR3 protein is CASSLPSGSREETQYF. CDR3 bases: TGTGCCAGCAGCCTCCCTAGCGGGAGTAGGGAAGAGACCCAGTACTTC.

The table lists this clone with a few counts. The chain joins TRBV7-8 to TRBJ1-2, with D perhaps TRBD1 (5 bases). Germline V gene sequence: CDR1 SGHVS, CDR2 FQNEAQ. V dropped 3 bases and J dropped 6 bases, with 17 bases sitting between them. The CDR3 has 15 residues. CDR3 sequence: CASSLIQDTLHGYTF. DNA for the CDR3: TGTGCCAGCAGCTTGATACAGGACACCCTGCATGGCTACACCTTC.

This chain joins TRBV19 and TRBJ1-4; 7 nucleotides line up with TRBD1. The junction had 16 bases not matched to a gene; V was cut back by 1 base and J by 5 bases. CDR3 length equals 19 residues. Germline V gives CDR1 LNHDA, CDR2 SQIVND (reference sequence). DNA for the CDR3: TGTGCCAGTAGTATAGTGGAGGGGGCCCCCCTCCAAGGAAATGAAAAACTGTTTTTT. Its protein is CASSIVEGAPLQGNEKLFF.

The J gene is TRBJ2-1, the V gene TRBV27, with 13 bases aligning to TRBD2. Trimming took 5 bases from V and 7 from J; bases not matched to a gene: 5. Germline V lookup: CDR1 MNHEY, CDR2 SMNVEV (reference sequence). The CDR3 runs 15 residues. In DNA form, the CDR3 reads TGTGCCAGCAGTCTCGGGACTAGCGGGATAAATGAGCAGTTCTTC. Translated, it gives CASSLGTSGINEQFF.

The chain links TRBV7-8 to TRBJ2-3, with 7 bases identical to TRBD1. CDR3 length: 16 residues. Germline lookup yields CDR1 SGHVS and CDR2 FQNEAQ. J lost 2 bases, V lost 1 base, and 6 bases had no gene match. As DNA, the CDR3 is TGTGCCAGCAGCTTAGGGACAGGAAGGGTCACAGATACGCAGTATTTT. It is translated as CASSLGTGRVTDTQYF.